The T cell receptor beta chain under discussion was sequenced for a study of blood T cell repertoires in COVID-19. Clones were read by immunoSEQ multiplex PCR, and TCRdb kept only the in-frame ones, dropping some. The sample holds roughly 200,000 clones; 75% to 90% are singletons and the top ten take 5% to 7.5%. The V gene lost 3 bases and the J gene lost 4 bases, with 12 bases spanning the gap. The CDR3 length is 14 residues. Germline CDR1 is KGHSH and CDR2 is LQKENI. The sequence was collected from a man between 35 and 55 years old who had recovered from COVID-19. The chain combines TRBV18 with TRBJ1-2; no reliable D call. The source material was PBMCs or T cells enriched from blood (not recorded which). CDR3 in amino acids: CASSPERDSYGYTF. CDR3 in DNA: TGTGCCAGCTCACCCGAGAGGGATTCCTATGGCTACACCTTC. The complete variable domain, with remaining parts taken from reference TRBV18 and TRBJ1-2, reads NAGVMQNPRHLVRRRGQEARLRCSPMKGHSHVYWYRQLPEEGLKFMVYLQKENIIDESGMPKERFSAEFPKEGPSILRIQQVVRGDSAAYFCASSPERDSYGYTFGSGTRLTVV.